This entry lists 8 T cell receptor beta chains sequenced from one sample in a study of shared clonotypes between healthy human individuals. Assay used: immunoSEQ multiplex PCR; TCRdb lists only in-frame clones, some missing. The repertoire consists of fewer than 500,000 clones, with almost 80% occurring once and the leading ten covering under 15%. The sample taken for sequencing was PBMCs. The source of these receptors is a woman aged 40 to 49 in good health. Some clones in this sample may be carry-over from other donors' samples.

The chain has TRBV7-8 and TRBJ1-2, with 7 bases aligning to TRBD1. Germline loops: CDR1 SGHVS, CDR2 FQNEAQ. The CDR3 consists of 13 residues. J was trimmed by 3 bases and V by 5 bases; bases with no gene match: 3. CDR3 DNA: TGTGCCAGCAGCCCCGGACAGGACTATGGCTACACCTTC. This gives the protein CASSPGQDYGYTF.

The J gene is TRBJ2-7, the V gene TRBV6-1; 12 bases match TRBD2. The CDR3 has 15 amino acids. The junction had 6 bases not matched to a gene; V was cut back by 3 bases and J by 6 bases. Germline-derived CDR1 and CDR2 are MNHNS and SASEGT. The CDR3 bases are TGTGCCAGCAGTGAGCTAGCGGGAGGGCCTACCGAGCAGTACTTC. It yields the protein CASSELAGGPTEQYF.

This chain uses TRBV28 with TRBJ1-4; unclear D gene. The CDR3 spans 14 residues. Germline assignment: CDR1 MDHEN and CDR2 SYDVKM. Trimming removed 3 bases from V and 3 bases from J, with 8 bases in between. The CDR3 DNA follows: TGTGCCAGCAGTTTCCCCGGCTCTAATGAAAAACTGTTTTTT. Its protein is CASSFPGSNEKLFF.

V usage is TRBV9 and J usage is TRBJ1-2; perhaps TRBD1 as D (5 bases). The germline gives CDR1 SGDLS, CDR2 YYNGEE. The V end lost 6 bases, the J end lost 2 bases, and 17 bases lay between the germline ends. There are 15 residues in the CDR3. CDR3 sequence (DNA): TGTGCCAGCACCAAAGAACGGGGGGTCAACTATGGCTACACCTTC. Amino acid sequence: CASTKERGVNYGYTF.

As for this clone: One end of the junction does not line up with germline, which may come from a read error. The chain has TRBV4-2 and TRBJ1-1; no clear D. The CDR3 spans 12 residues. Germline lookup yields CDR1 LGHNA and CDR2 YNFKEQ. The CDR3 region has the DNA TGTGCCGGCAGCCAAGGCGGAGGGGAAGCTTTCTTT. Its translation is CAGSQGGGEAFF.

The CDR3 sequence: CASSFVREAQETQYF. CDR3 nucleotides: TGTGCCAGCAGTTTCGTTCGGGAGGCCCAAGAGACCCAGTACTTC. The chain is built from TRBV27 and TRBJ2-5; TRBD2 matches at 7 bases. The CDR3 has 15 amino acids. V was pared by 3 bases and J by 1 base, with 5 bases of the junction left unmatched. Germline CDR1 is MNHEY and CDR2 is SMNVEV (reference sequence).

V usage is TRBV12-1 and J usage is TRBJ2-1; TRBD2 was called by the table and not checked on the DNA. TRBV12-1 has pseudogene status. The CDR3 runs to 18 residues. The CDR3 region has the DNA TGTGCCAGCAGCTTTGTCGTTTTTAGGACTAGCACCTACAATGAGCAGTTCTTC. Its translation: CASSFVVFRTSTYNEQFF.

V and J are TRBV28 and TRBJ2-1; 10 bases agree with TRBD1. The germline gives CDR1 MDHEN, CDR2 SYDVKM. This CDR3 is 14 amino acids long. V dropped 4 bases and J dropped 6; count of bases not matched to a gene: 3. CDR3 residues: CASSWTGGSNEQFF. CDR3 DNA sequence: TGTGCCAGCAGTTGGACAGGGGGGTCCAATGAGCAGTTCTTC.